Shown below are 7 T cell receptor beta chains from a single sample sequenced in a study of T cells in Graves' hyperthyroidism and ophthalmopathy. Using RNA transcripts as the source, TCR beta CDR3 regions were amplified. TCR CDR3 underwent first-round RT-PCR with the HTBI primer set. MiXCR, run by TCRdb on the multiplex PCR reads, gives a single entry per CDR3 protein. Of about 640,000 distinct CDR3 sequences listed, roughly 20% are singletons. The specimen sequenced was blood. The receptors originated from a young man with Graves' ophthalmopathy.

This clonotype has a count of ten or more. This rearrangement joins TRBV30 to TRBJ1-2, with a weak D call TRBD1 (5 bases). Germline V gene sequence: CDR1 GTSNPN, CDR2 SVGIG (reference sequence). Deletions cut 1 base from V and 3 bases from J, with 15 bases between. This CDR3 region has 15 residues. CDR3 coding DNA: TGTGCCTGGAGTGAAAATCCCAGGGACGACTATGGCTACACCTTC. Protein: CAWSENPRDDYGYTF.

This clonotype was seen a handful of times. The chain recombines TRBV24-1 with TRBJ2-6; no firm D call. The V and J ends lost 4 bases and 0 bases respectively, with 6 bases between them. This CDR3 has 15 residues. CDR1 and CDR2 (germline): KGHDR, SFDVKD. The CDR3 nucleotides are TGTGCCACCAGTGACCCTAGCTCTGGGGCCAACGTCCTGACTTTC. It translates to CATSDPSSGANVLTF.

In its sample, this clonotype was seen many times. The chain couples TRBV7-9 to TRBJ2-7, with TRBD2 matching over 7 bases. V lost 5 bases, J lost 0 bases, and 10 bases stayed unmatched. CDR3 length equals 16 residues. The germline gives CDR1 SEHNR, CDR2 FQNEAQ (reference sequence). The DNA of the CDR3 is TGTGCCAGCAGCGACCCACTAGCGCAGAACTCCTACGAGCAGTACTTC. Its translation: CASSDPLAQNSYEQYF. Filled out from reference TRBV7-9 and TRBJ2-7, the complete variable domain reads DTGVSQNPRHKITKRGQNVTFRCDPISEHNRLYWYRQTLGQGPEFLTYFQNEAQLEKSRLLSDRFSAERPKGSFSTLEIQRTEQGDSAMYLCASSDPLAQNSYEQYFGPGTRLTVT.

The gene calls are TRBV7-2 and TRBJ2-2, with D unclear. There are 15 residues in the CDR3. V lost 1 base and J 5 bases, leaving 11 bases between the germline ends. Germline CDR1 and CDR2: SGHTA and FQGNSA. CDR3 nucleotide sequence: TGTGCCAGCAGCTTAGTTTTGGGTGGTACCGGGGAGCTGTTTTTT. It translates to CASSLVLGGTGELFF.

The V and J genes are TRBV5-4 and TRBJ2-7, with no clear D. Germline CDR1 is SGHNT and CDR2 is YYREEE (reference sequence). This CDR3 is 13 amino acids long. V lost 5 bases and J lost 0, with 9 bases in between. This CDR3 reads CASSKETSYEQYF. CDR3 in DNA: TGTGCCAGCAGTAAAGAGACCTCCTACGAGCAGTACTTC.

Many counts were recorded for this clonotype. The chain couples TRBV18 to TRBJ2-7; 7 nucleotides match TRBD1. Germline CDR1 and CDR2: KGHSH and LQKENI. This CDR3 spans 14 amino acids. V dropped 2 bases and J dropped 6; count of bases not matched to a gene: 7. Here the CDR3 DNA reads TGTGCCAGCTCACCAAGACAGGGAACGGGCGAGCAGTACTTC. This codes for CASSPRQGTGEQYF.

CDR3: CASSLSHRQGSSPLHF. DNA of the CDR3: TGTGCCTCGTCCTTGTCCCATCGACAGGGGAGTTCACCCCTCCACTTT. The chain carries TRBV30 and TRBJ1-6, with 8 bases aligning to TRBD1. CDR3 length: 16 residues. Germline V CDR1 and CDR2: GTSNPN, SVGIG (reference sequence). V lost 7 bases to trimming and J lost 9 bases; unmatched junction nucleotides: 17.